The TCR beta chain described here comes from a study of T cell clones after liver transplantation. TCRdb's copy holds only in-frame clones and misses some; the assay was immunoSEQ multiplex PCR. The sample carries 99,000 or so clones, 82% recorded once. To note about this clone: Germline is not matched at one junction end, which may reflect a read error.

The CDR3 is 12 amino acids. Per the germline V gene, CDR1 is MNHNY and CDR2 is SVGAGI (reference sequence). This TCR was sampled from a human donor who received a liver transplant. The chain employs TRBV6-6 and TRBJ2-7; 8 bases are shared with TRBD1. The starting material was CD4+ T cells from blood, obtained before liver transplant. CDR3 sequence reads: CASSYLGRGLSF. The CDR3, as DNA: TGTGCCAGCAGTTACTTGGGCAGGGGGCTGAGTTTC.